This T cell receptor beta chain is drawn from a study of CD8+CD57+ T cells in acquired aplastic anemia. Study context: Sorted CD4+ and CD8+ cells yielded DNA averaging about 3.2 ug.

Turning to this clonotype: Its specificity is not known.

The CDR3 loop spans 13 amino acids. The V gene lost 1 base and the J gene lost 2 bases, with 6 bases spanning the gap. CDR1 is SEHNR and CDR2 is FQNEAQ in the germline V gene (reference sequence). Patients chosen for sequencing had shown CD8+CD57+ cell expansion by flow cytometry. TCR beta VDJ and CDR3 profiles were obtained from a genomic DNA template. In TCRdb, the reads were re-called with MiXCR into one record per CDR3 protein. Of approximately 150,000 distinct CDR3 sequences in the sample, roughly two thirds were seen once. Whole-study results and caveats: Any difference that existed in CD8+ Simpson's diversity between patients and controls was not significant. There were about 27 CD8+ CDR3 sequences that occurred in both patients and controls.

This sequence originates from a human donor with aplastic anemia. The chain couples TRBV7-9 to TRBJ2-7; D is undetermined. The sample consisted of sorted CD4+, CD8+, or CD8+CD57+ T cells (not recorded which) from PBMCs. CDR3 bases: TGTGCCAGCAGCTTAGGGGTTGCCTACGAGCAGTACTTC. Translation: CASSLGVAYEQYF. Combining the CDR3 with reference TRBV7-9 and TRBJ2-7 gives the whole variable domain DTGVSQNPRHKITKRGQNVTFRCDPISEHNRLYWYRQTLGQGPEFLTYFQNEAQLEKSRLLSDRFSAERPKGSFSTLEIQRTEQGDSAMYLCASSLGVAYEQYFGPGTRLTVT.